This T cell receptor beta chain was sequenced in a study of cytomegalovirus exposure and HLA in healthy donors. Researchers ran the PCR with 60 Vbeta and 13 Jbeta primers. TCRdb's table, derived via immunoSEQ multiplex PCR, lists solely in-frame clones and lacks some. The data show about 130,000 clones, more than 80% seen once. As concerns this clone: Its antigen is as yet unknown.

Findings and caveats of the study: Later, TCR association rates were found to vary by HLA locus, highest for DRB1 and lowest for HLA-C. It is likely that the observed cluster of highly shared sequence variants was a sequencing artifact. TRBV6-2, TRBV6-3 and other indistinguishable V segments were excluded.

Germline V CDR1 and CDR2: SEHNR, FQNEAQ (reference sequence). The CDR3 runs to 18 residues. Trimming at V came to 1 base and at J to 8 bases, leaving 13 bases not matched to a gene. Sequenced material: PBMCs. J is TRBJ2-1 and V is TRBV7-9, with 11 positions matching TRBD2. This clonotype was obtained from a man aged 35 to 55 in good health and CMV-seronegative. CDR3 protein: CASSLEMVASGRWDEQFF. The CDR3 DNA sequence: TGTGCCAGCAGCTTAGAGATGGTGGCTAGCGGGAGGTGGGATGAGCAGTTCTTC.